Ten or more counts support the clone carrying this TCR beta chain. The data originate from a study of T cells in Graves' hyperthyroidism and ophthalmopathy. Amplified TCR beta CDR3 regions derived from RNA transcripts. The TCR CDR3 was amplified in a first-round RT-PCR using the HTBI primer set. TCRdb called the multiplex PCR reads again in MiXCR, with one record for every CDR3 protein. The table includes 500,000 to 750,000 distinct CDR3 sequences, just over 45% detected once. The receptor was isolated from a woman between 18 and 29 years old with Graves' hyperthyroidism. The sample was peripheral blood or thyroid tissue (not recorded which).

The CDR3 reads CASSRPGTSTEAFF. The CDR3 DNA is TGTGCCAGCAGCCGGCCCGGGACTTCCACTGAAGCTTTCTTT. The chain is built from TRBV7-9 and TRBJ1-1, with D perhaps TRBD1 (5 bases). Germline V CDR1 and CDR2: SEHNR, FQNEAQ (reference sequence). The CDR3 has 14 residues. V lost 5 bases and J 4 bases, leaving 14 bases between the germline ends.